This T cell receptor beta chain is drawn from a study of blood T cell repertoires in COVID-19. The germline gives CDR1 MNHEY, CDR2 SVGEGT. The germline V and J ends were trimmed by 0 bases and 4 bases, with 13 bases remaining between them. This CDR3 is built from 16 residues. Original analysis: From reference gene primer amplification, estimates of nucleated cell counts were derived. Method: immunoSEQ multiplex PCR; TCRdb's copy keeps in-frame clones and lacks some. D and trimming come from the DNA, and the V and J calls and clone size come from that table. This table holds over 55,000 clones, 70% to 75% found once.

The chain couples TRBV6-2 or TRBV6-3 to TRBJ1-5; tentative D call: TRBD1 (5 bases). This TCR was sampled from a woman aged 65 to 85 with acute or convalescent COVID-19. The sequencing input was peripheral blood. This CDR3 is CASSYSRRGQNQPQHF. The CDR3 DNA sequence: TGTGCCAGCAGTTACTCGAGGAGGGGTCAGAATCAGCCCCAGCATTTT.